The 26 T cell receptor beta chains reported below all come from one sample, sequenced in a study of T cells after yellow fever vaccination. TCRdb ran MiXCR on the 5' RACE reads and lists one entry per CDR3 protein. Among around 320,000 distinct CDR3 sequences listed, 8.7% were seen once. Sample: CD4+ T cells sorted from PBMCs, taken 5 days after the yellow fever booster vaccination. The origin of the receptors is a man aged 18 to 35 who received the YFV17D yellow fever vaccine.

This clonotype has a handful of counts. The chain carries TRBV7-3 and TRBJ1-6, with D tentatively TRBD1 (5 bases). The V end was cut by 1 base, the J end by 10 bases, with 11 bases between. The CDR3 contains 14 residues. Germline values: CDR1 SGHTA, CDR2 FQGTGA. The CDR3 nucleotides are TGTGCCAGCAGCTTAAGGGGGTCGGGGTCACCCCTCCACTTT. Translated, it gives CASSLRGSGSPLHF.

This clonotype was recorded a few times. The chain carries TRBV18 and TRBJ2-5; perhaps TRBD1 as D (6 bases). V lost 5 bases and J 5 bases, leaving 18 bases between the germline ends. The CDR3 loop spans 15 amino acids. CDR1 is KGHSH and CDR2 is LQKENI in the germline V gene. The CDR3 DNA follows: TGTGCCAGCTCATCTCAGACAGGACAGACGGAGACCCAGTACTTC. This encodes CASSSQTGQTETQYF.

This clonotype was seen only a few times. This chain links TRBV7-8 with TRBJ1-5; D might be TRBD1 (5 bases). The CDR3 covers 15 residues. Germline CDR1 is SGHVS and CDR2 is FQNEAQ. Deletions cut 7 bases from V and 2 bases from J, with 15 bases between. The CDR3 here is CASIGPGGGNQPQHF. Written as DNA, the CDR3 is TGTGCCAGCATCGGGCCCGGGGGGGGCAATCAGCCCCAGCATTTT. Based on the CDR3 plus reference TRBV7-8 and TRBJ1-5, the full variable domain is GAGVSQSPRYKVAKRGQDVALRCDPISGHVSLFWYQQALGQGPEFLTYFQNEAQLDKSGLPSDRFFAERPEGSVSTLKIQRTQQEDSAVYLCASIGPGGGNQPQHFGDGTRLSIL.

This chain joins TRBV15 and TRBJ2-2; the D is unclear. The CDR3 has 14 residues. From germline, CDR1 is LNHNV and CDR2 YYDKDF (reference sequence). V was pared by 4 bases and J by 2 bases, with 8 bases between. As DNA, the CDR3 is TGTGCCACCAGCATTTTCCCTAACACCGGGGAGCTGTTTTTT. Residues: CATSIFPNTGELFF. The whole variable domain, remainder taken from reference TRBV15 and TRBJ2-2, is DAMVIQNPRYQVTQFGKPVTLSCSQTLNHNVMYWYQQKSSQAPKLLFHYYDKDFNNEADTPDNFQSRRPNTSFCFLDIRSPGLGDTAMYLCATSIFPNTGELFFGEGSRLTVL.

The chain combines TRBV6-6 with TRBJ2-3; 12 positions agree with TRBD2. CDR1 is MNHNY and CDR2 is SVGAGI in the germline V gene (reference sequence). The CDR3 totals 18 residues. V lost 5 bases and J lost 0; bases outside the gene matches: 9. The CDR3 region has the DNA TGTGCCAGCAGTACCACTAGCGGGGGGTTAACTAGCACAGATACGCAGTATTTT. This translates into CASSTTSGGLTSTDTQYF.

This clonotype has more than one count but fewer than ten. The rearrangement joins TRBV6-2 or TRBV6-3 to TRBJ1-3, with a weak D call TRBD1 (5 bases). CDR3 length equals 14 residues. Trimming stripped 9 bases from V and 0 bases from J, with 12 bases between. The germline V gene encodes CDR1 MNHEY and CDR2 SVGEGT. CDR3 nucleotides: TGTGCCAGGAGGACAAAGAACTCTGGAAACACCATATATTTT. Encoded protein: CARRTKNSGNTIYF.

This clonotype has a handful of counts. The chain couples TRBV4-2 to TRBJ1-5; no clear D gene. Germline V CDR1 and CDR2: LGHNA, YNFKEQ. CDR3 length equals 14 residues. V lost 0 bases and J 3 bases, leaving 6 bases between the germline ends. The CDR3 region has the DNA TGTGCCAGCAGCCAAGACTACGACAATCAGCCCCAGCATTTT. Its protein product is CASSQDYDNQPQHF.

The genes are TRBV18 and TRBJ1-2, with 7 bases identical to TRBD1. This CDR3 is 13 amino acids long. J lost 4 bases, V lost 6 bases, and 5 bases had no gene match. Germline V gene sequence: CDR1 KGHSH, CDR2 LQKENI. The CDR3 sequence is CASSGQTGYGYTF. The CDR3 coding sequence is TGTGCCAGCTCGGGACAGACTGGCTATGGCTACACCTTC.

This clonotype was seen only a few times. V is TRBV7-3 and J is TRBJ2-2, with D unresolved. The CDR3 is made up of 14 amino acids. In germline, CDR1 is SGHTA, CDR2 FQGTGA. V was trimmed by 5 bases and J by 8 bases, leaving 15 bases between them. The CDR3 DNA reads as TGTGCCAGCAGCACCGCCTACGTTTCTGGGGAGCTGTTTTTT. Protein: CASSTAYVSGELFF.

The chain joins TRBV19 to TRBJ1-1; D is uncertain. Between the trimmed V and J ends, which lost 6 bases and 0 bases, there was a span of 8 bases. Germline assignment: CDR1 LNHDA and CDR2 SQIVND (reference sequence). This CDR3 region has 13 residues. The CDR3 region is CASRRNLNTEAFF. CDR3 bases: TGTGCCAGTAGGCGAAATCTGAACACTGAAGCTTTCTTT.

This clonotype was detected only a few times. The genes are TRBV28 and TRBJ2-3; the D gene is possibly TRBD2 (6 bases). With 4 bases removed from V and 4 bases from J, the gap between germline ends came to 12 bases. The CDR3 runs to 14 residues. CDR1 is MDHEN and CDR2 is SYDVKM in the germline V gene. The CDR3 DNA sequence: TGTGCCAGCAGTTCTCCGGGGGACGCAGATACGCAGTATTTT. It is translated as CASSSPGDADTQYF.

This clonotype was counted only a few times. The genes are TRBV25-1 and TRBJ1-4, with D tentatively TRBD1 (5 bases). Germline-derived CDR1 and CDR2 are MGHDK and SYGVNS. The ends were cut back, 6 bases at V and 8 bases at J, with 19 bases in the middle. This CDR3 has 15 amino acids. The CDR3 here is CASRGVGGIGEKLFF. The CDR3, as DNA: TGTGCCAGCAGGGGGGTCGGAGGGATCGGCGAAAAACTGTTTTTT.

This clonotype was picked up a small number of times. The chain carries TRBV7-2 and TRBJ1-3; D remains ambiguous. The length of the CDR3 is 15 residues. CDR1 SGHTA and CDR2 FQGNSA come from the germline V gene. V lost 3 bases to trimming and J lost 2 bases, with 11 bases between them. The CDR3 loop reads CASSFTRPPGNTIYF. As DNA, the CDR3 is TGTGCCAGCAGCTTCACCAGACCTCCTGGAAACACCATATATTTT. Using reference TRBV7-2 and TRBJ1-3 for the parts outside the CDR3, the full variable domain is GAGVSQSPSNKVTEKGKDVELRCDPISGHTALYWYRQSLGQGLEFLIYFQGNSAPDKSGLPSDRFSAERTGGSVSTLTIQRTQQEDSAVYLCASSFTRPPGNTIYFGEGSWLTVV.

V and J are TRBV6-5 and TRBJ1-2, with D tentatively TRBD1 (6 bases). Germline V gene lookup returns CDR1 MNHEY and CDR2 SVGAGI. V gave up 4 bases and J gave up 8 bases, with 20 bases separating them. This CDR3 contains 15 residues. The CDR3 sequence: CASSSQRTGRLGYTF. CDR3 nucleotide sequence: TGTGCCAGCAGTTCCCAAAGAACAGGGAGGTTAGGCTACACCTTC.

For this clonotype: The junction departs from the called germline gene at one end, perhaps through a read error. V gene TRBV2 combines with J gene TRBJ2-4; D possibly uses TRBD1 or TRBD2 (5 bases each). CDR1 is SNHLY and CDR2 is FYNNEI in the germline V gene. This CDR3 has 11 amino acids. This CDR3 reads CASSEWDGLSF. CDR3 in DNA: TGTGCCAGCAGTGAATGGGACGGCCTAAGCTTC.

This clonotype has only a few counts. In nucleotides, the CDR3 is TGTGCCAGCAGTAGGGAACGCGGGGATCAGCCCCAGCATTTT. Protein: CASSRERGDQPQHF. The J gene is TRBJ1-5, the V gene TRBV6-5; D not resolved. CDR1 and CDR2 from the germline V gene are MNHEY and SVGAGI. The V end was cut by 5 bases, the J end by 5 bases, with 13 bases between. The CDR3 covers 14 residues.

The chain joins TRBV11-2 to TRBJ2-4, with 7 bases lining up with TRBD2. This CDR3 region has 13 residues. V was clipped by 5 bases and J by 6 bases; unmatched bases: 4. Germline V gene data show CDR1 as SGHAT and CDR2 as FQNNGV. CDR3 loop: CASSQREGNIQYF. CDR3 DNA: TGTGCCAGCAGCCAAAGGGAGGGAAACATTCAGTACTTC.

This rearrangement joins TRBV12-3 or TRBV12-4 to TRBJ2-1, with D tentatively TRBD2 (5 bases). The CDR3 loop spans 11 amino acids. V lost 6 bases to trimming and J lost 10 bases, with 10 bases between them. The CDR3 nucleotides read TGTGCCAGCAGCACCACTAGGGAGCAGTTCTTC. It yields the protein CASSTTREQFF.

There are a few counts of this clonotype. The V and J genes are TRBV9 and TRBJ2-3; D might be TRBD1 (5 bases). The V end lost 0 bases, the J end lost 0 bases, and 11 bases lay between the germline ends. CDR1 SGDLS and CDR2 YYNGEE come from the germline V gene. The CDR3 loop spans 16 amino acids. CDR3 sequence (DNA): TGTGCCAGCAGCGTAGCTGGTGGGGCCAGCACAGATACGCAGTATTTT. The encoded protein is CASSVAGGASTDTQYF.

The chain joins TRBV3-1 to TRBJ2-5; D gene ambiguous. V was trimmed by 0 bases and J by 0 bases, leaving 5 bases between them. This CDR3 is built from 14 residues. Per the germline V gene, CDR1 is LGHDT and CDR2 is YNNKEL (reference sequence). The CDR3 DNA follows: TGTGCCAGCAGCCAAGAAGGTAACCAAGAGACCCAGTACTTC. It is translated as CASSQEGNQETQYF.

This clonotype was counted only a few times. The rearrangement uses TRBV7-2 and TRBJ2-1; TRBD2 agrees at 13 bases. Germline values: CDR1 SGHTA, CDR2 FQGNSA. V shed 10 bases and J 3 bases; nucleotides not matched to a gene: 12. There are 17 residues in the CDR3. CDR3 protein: CATQATSGGGYYNEQFF. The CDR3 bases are TGTGCCACCCAGGCTACTAGCGGGGGGGGGTACTACAATGAGCAGTTCTTC.

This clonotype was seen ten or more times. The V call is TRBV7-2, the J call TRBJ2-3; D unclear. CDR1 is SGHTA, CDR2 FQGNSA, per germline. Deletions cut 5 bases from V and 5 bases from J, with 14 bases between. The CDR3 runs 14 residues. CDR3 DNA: TGTGCCAGCAGCGCATCCCCCTCTGGAGATACGCAGTATTTT. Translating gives CASSASPSGDTQYF.

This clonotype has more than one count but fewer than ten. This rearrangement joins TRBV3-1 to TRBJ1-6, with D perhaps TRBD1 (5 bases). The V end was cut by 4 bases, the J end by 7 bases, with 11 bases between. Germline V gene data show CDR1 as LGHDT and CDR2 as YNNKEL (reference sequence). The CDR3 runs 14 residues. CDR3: CASSPGRGNSPLHF. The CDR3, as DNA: TGTGCCAGCAGCCCGGGACGTGGGAATTCACCCCTCCACTTT. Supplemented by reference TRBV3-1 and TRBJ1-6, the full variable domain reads DTAVSQTPKYLVTQMGNDKSIKCEQNLGHDTMYWYKQDSKKFLKIMFSYNNKELIINETVPNRFSPKSPDKAHLNLHINSLELGDSAVYFCASSPGRGNSPLHFGNGTRLTVT.

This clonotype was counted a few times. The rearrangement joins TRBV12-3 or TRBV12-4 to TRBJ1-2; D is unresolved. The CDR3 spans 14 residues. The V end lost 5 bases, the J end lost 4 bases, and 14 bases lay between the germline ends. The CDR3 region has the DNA TGTGCCAGCAGTCCCAGCGCGGGCTTCTATGGCTACACCTTC. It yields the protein CASSPSAGFYGYTF.

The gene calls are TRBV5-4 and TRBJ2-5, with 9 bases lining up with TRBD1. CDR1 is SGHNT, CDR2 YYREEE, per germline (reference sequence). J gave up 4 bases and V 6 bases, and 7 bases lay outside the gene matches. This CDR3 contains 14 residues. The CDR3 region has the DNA TGTGCCAGCACCAAACAGGGGGCGGGAGAGACCCAGTACTTC. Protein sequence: CASTKQGAGETQYF.

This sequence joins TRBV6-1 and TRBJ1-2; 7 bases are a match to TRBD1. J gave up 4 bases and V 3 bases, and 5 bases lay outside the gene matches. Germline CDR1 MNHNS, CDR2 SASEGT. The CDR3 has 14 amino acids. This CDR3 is CASSERRDSYGYTF. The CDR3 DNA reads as TGTGCCAGCAGTGAGCGCAGGGACAGCTATGGCTACACCTTC.